Below, 5 T cell receptor beta chains from the same sample are listed, as sequenced in a study of cytomegalovirus exposure and HLA in healthy donors. The PCR contained 60 Vbeta and 13 Jbeta primers. TCRdb's copy holds only in-frame clones and misses some; the assay was immunoSEQ multiplex PCR. The sample has 95,000 to 150,000 clones; around 80% are singletons. The sequencing input was PBMCs. Receptors were obtained from a man aged 25-45 years in good health and CMV-seropositive.

The V gene is TRBV10-3, the J gene TRBJ2-3, with D perhaps matching TRBD2 (6 bases). The CDR3 extends over 15 amino acids. CDR1 ENHRY and CDR2 SYGVKD come from the germline V gene. Deletions cut 6 bases from V and 1 base from J, with 14 bases between. CDR3 DNA: TGTGCCATCAGGGATTTTAGCGGCGGCACAGATACGCAGTATTTT. Translated, it gives CAIRDFSGGTDTQYF.

The DNA of the CDR3 is TGCGCCAGCAGCTCTAGGCCTGTGGGACTAGCGGGCCTAAGCTCCTACGAGCAGTACTTC. As protein: CASSSRPVGLAGLSSYEQYF. The chain recombines TRBV5-1 with TRBJ2-7; TRBD2 matches 12 bases. J lost 0 bases, V lost 3 bases, and 16 bases had no gene match. Germline lookup yields CDR1 SGHRS and CDR2 YFSETQ. The CDR3 covers 20 residues.

This clone was found a few times. The CDR3 region is CASSPGHSSSPLHF. The CDR3 DNA is TGTGCCAGCAGCCCGGGACATAGCTCCTCACCCCTCCACTTT. The chain combines TRBV11-1 with TRBJ1-6; perhaps TRBD1 as D (6 bases). V was cut by 5 bases and J by 10 bases, with 15 bases left in between. Per germline, CDR1 SGHAT and CDR2 FQDESV (reference sequence). This CDR3 has 14 residues.

The chain carries TRBV10-2 and TRBJ2-7; 8 bases match TRBD2. This CDR3 region has 14 residues. In germline, CDR1 is WSHSY, CDR2 SAAADI. With 6 bases clipped from V and 3 bases from J, the junction kept 7 bases outside the gene matches. As DNA, the CDR3 is TGCGCCAGCAGACTGGCGGGAGGCGACTACGAGCAGTACTTC. This encodes CASRLAGGDYEQYF.

The chain is built from TRBV5-1 and TRBJ1-1; TRBD1 matches at 8 bases. Germline V gene data show CDR1 as SGHRS and CDR2 as YFSETQ. Trimming removed 5 bases from V and 1 base from J; junction bases left unmatched: 4. The CDR3 covers 14 residues. Here the CDR3 DNA reads TGCGCCAGCAGACCTACAGGGGGGAACACTGAAGCTTTCTTT. Amino acids: CASRPTGGNTEAFF.